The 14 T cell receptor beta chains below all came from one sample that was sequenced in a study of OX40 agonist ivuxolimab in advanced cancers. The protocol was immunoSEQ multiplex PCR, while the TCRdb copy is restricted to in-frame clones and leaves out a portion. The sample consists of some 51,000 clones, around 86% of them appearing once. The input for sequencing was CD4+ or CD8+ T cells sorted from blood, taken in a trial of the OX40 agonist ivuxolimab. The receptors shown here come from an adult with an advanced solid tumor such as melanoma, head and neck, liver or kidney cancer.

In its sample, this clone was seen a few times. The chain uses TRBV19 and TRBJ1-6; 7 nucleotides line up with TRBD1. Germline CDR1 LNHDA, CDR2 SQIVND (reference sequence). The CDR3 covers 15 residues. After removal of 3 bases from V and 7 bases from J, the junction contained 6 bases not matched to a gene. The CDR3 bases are TGTGCCAGTAGTATTTCCGACAGGGTGAATTCACCCCTCCACTTT. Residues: CASSISDRVNSPLHF.

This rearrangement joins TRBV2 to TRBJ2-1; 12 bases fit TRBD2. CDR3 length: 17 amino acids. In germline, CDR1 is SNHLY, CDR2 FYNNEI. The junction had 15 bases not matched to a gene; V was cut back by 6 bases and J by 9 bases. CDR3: CASRSTILAGGALEQFF. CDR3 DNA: TGTGCCAGCAGAAGCACCATTCTAGCGGGAGGGGCACTTGAGCAGTTCTTC.

For the CDR3, the DNA is TGTGCCAGCAGTGTCACTGCTACCGGGGAGCTGTTTTTT. The encoded protein is CASSVTATGELFF. The chain is built from TRBV6-1 and TRBJ2-2, with D unclear. Looked up from germline, CDR1 is MNHNS and CDR2 is SASEGT. The CDR3 runs 13 residues. The ends were cut back, 4 bases at V and 5 bases at J, with 8 bases in the middle.

The chain's CDR3 is CASSVTPGQGLYGYTF. The CDR3 DNA reads TGTGCCAGCAGTGTAACTCCGGGACAGGGCCTATATGGCTACACCTTC. This chain joins TRBV6-1 and TRBJ1-2; 9 bases align to TRBD1. The CDR3 totals 16 residues. The V and J ends lost 4 bases and 5 bases, in that order; junction bases with no gene match: 11. Germline assignment: CDR1 MNHNS and CDR2 SASEGT.

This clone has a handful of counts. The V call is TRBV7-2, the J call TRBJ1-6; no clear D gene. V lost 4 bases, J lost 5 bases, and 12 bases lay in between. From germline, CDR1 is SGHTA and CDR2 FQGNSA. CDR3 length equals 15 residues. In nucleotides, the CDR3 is TGTGCCAGCAGCTCAAGGAGAGGGAATAATTCACCCCTCCACTTT. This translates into CASSSRRGNNSPLHF.

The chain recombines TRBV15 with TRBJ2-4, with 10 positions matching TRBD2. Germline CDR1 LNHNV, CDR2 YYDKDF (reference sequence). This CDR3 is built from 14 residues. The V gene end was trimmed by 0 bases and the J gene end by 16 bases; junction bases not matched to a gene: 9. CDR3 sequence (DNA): TGTGCCACCAGCAGAGATCTTAGCGGGAGGCCCCTATACTTC. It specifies CATSRDLSGRPLYF. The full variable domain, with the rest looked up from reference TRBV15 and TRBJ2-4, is DAMVIQNPRYQVTQFGKPVTLSCSQTLNHNVMYWYQQKSSQAPKLLFHYYDKDFNNEADTPDNFQSRRPNTSFCFLDIRSPGLGDTAMYLCATSRDLSGRPLYFGAGTRLSVL.

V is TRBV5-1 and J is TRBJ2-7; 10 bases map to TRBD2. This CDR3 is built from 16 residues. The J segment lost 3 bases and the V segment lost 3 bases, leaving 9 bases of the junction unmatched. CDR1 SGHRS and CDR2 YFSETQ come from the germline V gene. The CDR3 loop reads CASSSGTSERVYEQYF. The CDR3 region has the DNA TGCGCCAGCAGCTCCGGGACTAGCGAGAGGGTCTACGAGCAGTACTTC.

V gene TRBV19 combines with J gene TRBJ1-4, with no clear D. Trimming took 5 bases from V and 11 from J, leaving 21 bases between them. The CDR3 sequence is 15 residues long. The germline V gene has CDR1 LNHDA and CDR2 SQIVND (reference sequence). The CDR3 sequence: CASSPPASPSRKLFF. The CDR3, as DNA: TGTGCCAGTAGTCCCCCGGCGTCTCCTTCACGGAAACTGTTTTTT. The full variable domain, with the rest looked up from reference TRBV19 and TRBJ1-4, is DGGITQSPKYLFRKEGQNVTLSCEQNLNHDAMYWYRQDPGQGLRLIYYSQIVNDFQKGDIAEGYSVSREKKESFPLTVTSAQKNPTAFYLCASSPPASPSRKLFFGSGTQLSVL.

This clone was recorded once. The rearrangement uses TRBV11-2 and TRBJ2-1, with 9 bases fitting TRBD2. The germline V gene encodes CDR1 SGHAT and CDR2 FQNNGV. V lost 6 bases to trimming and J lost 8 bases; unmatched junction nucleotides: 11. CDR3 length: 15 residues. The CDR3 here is CASSRLAGLRDEQFF. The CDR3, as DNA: TGTGCCAGCAGTCGTCTAGCGGGGCTTAGGGATGAGCAGTTCTTC.

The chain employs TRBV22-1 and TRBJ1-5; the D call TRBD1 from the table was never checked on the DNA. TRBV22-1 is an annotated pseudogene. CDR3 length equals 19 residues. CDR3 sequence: CPGSARGQGALDGNGPQHF. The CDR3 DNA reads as TGTCCTGGGAGCGCACGCGGACAGGGGGCCTTGGATGGGAACGGGCCCCAGCATTTT.

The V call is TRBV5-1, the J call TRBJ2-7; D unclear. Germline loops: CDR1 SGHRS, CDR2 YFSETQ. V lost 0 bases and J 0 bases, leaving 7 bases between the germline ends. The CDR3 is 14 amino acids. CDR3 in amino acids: CASSLAGRSYEQYF. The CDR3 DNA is TGCGCCAGCAGCTTGGCAGGCCGCTCCTACGAGCAGTACTTC.

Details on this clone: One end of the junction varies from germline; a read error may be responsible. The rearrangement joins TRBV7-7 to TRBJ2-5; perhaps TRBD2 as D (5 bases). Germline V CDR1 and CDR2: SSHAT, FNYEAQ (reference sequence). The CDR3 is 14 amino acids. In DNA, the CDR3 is TGTGCTAGCAGCTTAGCGTATAGGGCAGAGACCCAGTACTTC. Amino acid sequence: CASSLAYRAETQYF.

Written as DNA, the CDR3 is TGTGCCTGGAGTCACGAGGGACGGGTCAATGAAAAACTGTTTTTT. Translated, it gives CAWSHEGRVNEKLFF. The chain combines TRBV30 with TRBJ1-4; maybe TRBD1 (5 bases). The CDR3 is made up of 15 amino acids. Between the trimmed V and J ends, which lost 2 bases and 5 bases, there was a span of 15 bases. Per the germline V gene, CDR1 is GTSNPN and CDR2 is SVGIG (reference sequence).

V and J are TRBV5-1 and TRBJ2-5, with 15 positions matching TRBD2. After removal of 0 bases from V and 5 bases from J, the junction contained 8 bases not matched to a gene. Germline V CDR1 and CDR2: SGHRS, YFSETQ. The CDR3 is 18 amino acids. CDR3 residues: CASSLGGLAGGVTETQYF. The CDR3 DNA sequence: TGCGCCAGCAGCTTGGGGGGACTAGCGGGAGGAGTCACCGAGACCCAGTACTTC.